These 15 T cell receptor beta chains came from one sample sequenced in a study of blood T cell repertoires in COVID-19. The protocol was immunoSEQ multiplex PCR, while the TCRdb copy is restricted to in-frame clones and leaves out a portion. Of 200,000 or so clones in the sample, roughly 90% were seen once. Source material: PBMCs or T cells enriched from blood (not recorded which). The receptors derive from a woman aged 25-40 years who had recovered from COVID-19.

The chain recombines TRBV7-3 with TRBJ1-1; the D gene is possibly TRBD1 (5 bases). Looked up from germline, CDR1 is SGHTA and CDR2 is FQGTGA. The CDR3 is made up of 13 amino acids. Trimming cost V 5 bases and J 8 bases, with 15 bases left between them. The CDR3 loop is CASSPGSIREAFF. CDR3 nucleotide sequence: TGTGCCAGCAGCCCAGGGTCCATAAGAGAAGCTTTCTTT.

This rearrangement joins TRBV7-2 to TRBJ2-7; 9 nucleotides agree with TRBD2. The CDR3 runs 17 residues. V was pared by 3 bases and J by 2 bases, with 11 bases of the junction left unmatched. The germline V gene encodes CDR1 SGHTA and CDR2 FQGNSA. CDR3 in amino acids: CASSFRPAGGPTYEQYF. In DNA, the CDR3 is TGTGCCAGCAGCTTTCGCCCAGCGGGGGGTCCCACCTACGAGCAGTACTTC.

The V call is TRBV5-4, the J call TRBJ1-4; TRBD1 is a possible D gene (5 bases). There are 14 residues in the CDR3. Trimming pared 3 bases from V and 5 bases from J, leaving 11 bases between. Germline V CDR1 and CDR2: SGHNT, YYREEE (reference sequence). In DNA, the CDR3 is TGTGCCAGCAGCTCTCAGGGAGGGAATGAAAAACTGTTTTTT. Its translation is CASSSQGGNEKLFF.

The rearrangement uses TRBV30 and TRBJ1-2; D not certain. The CDR3 extends over 13 amino acids. The V and J ends lost 1 base and 6 bases respectively, with 12 bases between them. Germline CDR1 and CDR2: GTSNPN and SVGIG (reference sequence). CDR3 nucleotide sequence: TGTGCCTGGAGTGACCGGGAGCGGCATGGCTACACCTTC. Amino acid sequence: CAWSDRERHGYTF.

This clone was detected once. The chain recombines TRBV2 with TRBJ2-7; D call uncertain. The CDR3 sequence is 12 residues long. From germline, CDR1 is SNHLY and CDR2 FYNNEI. Trimming stripped 6 bases from V and 2 bases from J, with 8 bases between. CDR3 DNA sequence: TGTGCCAGCAGGGGCGATACCTACGAGCAGTACTTC. Protein sequence: CASRGDTYEQYF.

As to this clone: Within the sample, other DNA sequences also encode this same CDR3. The CDR3 nucleotides are TGTGCCAGCAGCTTAGCGGGGGGGCAAGAGACCCAGTACTTC. Translating gives CASSLAGGQETQYF. The chain has TRBV7-2 and TRBJ2-5; 7 nucleotides align to TRBD2. There are 14 residues in the CDR3. V shed 0 bases and J 2 bases; nucleotides not matched to a gene: 0. Germline lookup yields CDR1 SGHTA and CDR2 FQGNSA.

This rearrangement joins TRBV6-1 to TRBJ1-4; TRBD1 agrees at 9 bases. Trimming at V came to 0 bases and at J to 8 bases, leaving 7 bases not matched to a gene. This CDR3 has 16 amino acids. Looked up from germline, CDR1 is MNHNS and CDR2 is SASEGT. CDR3 nucleotides: TGTGCCAGCAGTGAAGCATGGGGGACAGGGCACGAAAAACTGTTTTTT. Translation gives CASSEAWGTGHEKLFF.

The chain employs TRBV5-4 and TRBJ1-2, with no clear D. The CDR3 sequence is 15 residues long. Trimming removed 0 bases from V and 4 bases from J, with 13 bases in between. Germline V CDR1 and CDR2: SGHNT, YYREEE (reference sequence). CDR3 protein: CASSLEGGQVYGYTF. CDR3 bases: TGTGCCAGCAGCTTGGAGGGAGGCCAAGTCTATGGCTACACCTTC.

The chain recombines TRBV7-2 with TRBJ2-2; the D gene is possibly TRBD2 (5 bases). Per the germline V gene, CDR1 is SGHTA and CDR2 is FQGNSA. V was clipped by 1 base and J by 13 bases, with 19 bases between them. This CDR3 spans 15 amino acids. This chain's CDR3 is CASSLVTEVLEGLFF. The CDR3 DNA sequence: TGTGCCAGCAGCTTAGTTACTGAAGTGCTTGAGGGGCTGTTTTTT.

This clone has just one count. This sequence joins TRBV5-4 and TRBJ2-5; 8 nucleotides align to TRBD2. V lost 4 bases to trimming and J lost 3 bases; unmatched junction nucleotides: 5. The CDR3 is 14 amino acids. Germline values: CDR1 SGHNT, CDR2 YYREEE (reference sequence). This chain's CDR3 is CASSPGTREETQYF. CDR3 coding DNA: TGTGCCAGCAGCCCCGGGACTAGAGAAGAGACCCAGTACTTC.

A word on this clone: The same CDR3 can be traced to other DNA sequences in this sample. The chain combines TRBV5-1 with TRBJ2-5; tentatively, D is TRBD1 (6 bases). The CDR3 is made up of 14 amino acids. Germline CDR1 and CDR2: SGHRS and YFSETQ. V was cut by 0 bases and J by 5 bases, with 11 bases left in between. The CDR3 nucleotides read TGCGCCAGCAGCTTGGCAGGGGTCAGGGAGACCCAGTACTTC. It encodes CASSLAGVRETQYF. Supplemented by reference TRBV5-1 and TRBJ2-5, the full variable domain reads KAGVTQTPRYLIKTRGQQVTLSCSPISGHRSVSWYQQTPGQGLQFLFEYFSETQRNKGNFPGRFSGRQFSNSRSEMNVSTLELGDSALYLCASSLAGVRETQYFGPGTRLLVL.

The chain recombines TRBV4-1 with TRBJ2-4; TRBD1 matches 9 bases. The length of the CDR3 is 20 residues. V gave up 2 bases and J gave up 0 bases; unmatched junction bases: 14. Germline V gene data show CDR1 as MGHRA and CDR2 as YSYEKL. The CDR3 sequence: CASSQLPGQGLGLAKNIQYF. The CDR3, as DNA: TGCGCCAGCAGCCAACTCCCGGGACAGGGTTTAGGGCTAGCCAAAAACATTCAGTACTTC.

The chain joins TRBV11-2 to TRBJ1-1; possibly TRBD1 for D (6 bases). CDR1 is SGHAT, CDR2 FQNNGV, per germline. Trimming pared 5 bases from V and 14 bases from J, leaving 12 bases between. CDR3 length equals 10 residues. The CDR3 reads CASSRDTLFF. The CDR3 DNA is TGTGCCAGCAGCAGGGACACTCTCTTCTTT. The whole variable domain, remainder taken from reference TRBV11-2 and TRBJ1-1, is EAGVAQSPRYKIIEKRQSVAFWCNPISGHATLYWYQQILGQGPKLLIQFQNNGVVDDSQLPKDRFSAERLKGVDSTLKIQPAKLEDSAVYLCASSRDTLFFGQGTRLTVV.

The rearrangement uses TRBV11-2 and TRBJ2-5; D gene ambiguous. V lost 5 bases and J 5 bases, leaving 6 bases between the germline ends. Germline V gene lookup returns CDR1 SGHAT and CDR2 FQNNGV. There are 11 residues in the CDR3. CDR3 DNA sequence: TGTGCCAGCAGCCCCGGGGAGACCCAGTACTTC. Amino acid sequence: CASSPGETQYF. Complete variable domain (other parts from reference TRBV11-2 and TRBJ2-5): EAGVAQSPRYKIIEKRQSVAFWCNPISGHATLYWYQQILGQGPKLLIQFQNNGVVDDSQLPKDRFSAERLKGVDSTLKIQPAKLEDSAVYLCASSPGETQYFGPGTRLLVL.

V is TRBV3-1 (or the pseudogene TRBV3-2) and J is TRBJ1-1; D remains ambiguous. The germline V gene has CDR1 LGHDT and CDR2 YNNKEL (reference sequence). The germline V and J ends were trimmed by 5 bases and 11 bases, with 15 bases remaining between them. The CDR3 has 12 residues. Here the CDR3 DNA reads TGTGCCAGCAGCGACCGGGTGAGTAAGGCTTTCTTT. Translation: CASSDRVSKAFF.